The clone carrying this TCR beta chain was picked up a small number of times. The antigen is undetermined. This specimen comes from a study of cytomegalovirus exposure and HLA in healthy donors. Findings and caveats of the study: As a later analysis showed, a missense DCLRE1C variant was linked to trimming of TCR beta V- and J-genes. CMV serostatus was the only recorded immune exposure for donors. A later analysis found that most CMV-associated TCR beta chains appeared HLA-restricted.

Vbeta (60) and Jbeta (13) primers were used in the PCR. The repertoire was sequenced with immunoSEQ multiplex PCR; TCRdb's copy has only in-frame clones and lacks some. The sample has around 130,000 clones, over 8% seen once. CDR3 size: 14 residues. Trimming cost V 4 bases and J 1 base, with 7 bases left between them. In germline, CDR1 is MGHRA, CDR2 YSYEKL. The clonotype comes from a man aged 40-55 years in good health and CMV-seronegative. Material for sequencing was PBMCs. This chain joins TRBV4-1 and TRBJ2-2; no clear D gene. CDR3 DNA: TGCGCCAGCAGCCCCCAGGAGAACACCGGGGAGCTGTTTTTT. Translation: CASSPQENTGELFF.